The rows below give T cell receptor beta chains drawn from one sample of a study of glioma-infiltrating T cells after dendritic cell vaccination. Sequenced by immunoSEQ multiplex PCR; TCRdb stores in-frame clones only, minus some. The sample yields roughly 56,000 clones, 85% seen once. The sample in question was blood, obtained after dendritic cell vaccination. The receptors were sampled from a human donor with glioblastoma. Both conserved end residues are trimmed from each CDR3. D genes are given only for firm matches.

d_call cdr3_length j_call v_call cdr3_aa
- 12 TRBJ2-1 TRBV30 ACGGPGLDNEQF
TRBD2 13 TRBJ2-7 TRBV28 ASSPPGTNRYEQY
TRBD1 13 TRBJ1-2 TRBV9 ASSVAPGQGEGYT
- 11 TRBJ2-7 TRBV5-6 ASSPRVSYEQY
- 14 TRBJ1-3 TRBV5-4 ASSQGQISSGNTIY
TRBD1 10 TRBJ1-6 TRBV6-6 ASGTGGSPLH
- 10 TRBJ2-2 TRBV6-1 ASTFRGGELF
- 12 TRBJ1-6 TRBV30 AWRTRGRNSPLH
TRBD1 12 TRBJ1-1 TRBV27 ASSWDRGNTEAF
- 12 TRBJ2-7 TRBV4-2 ASSQGGEGSEQY
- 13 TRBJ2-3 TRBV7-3 ASSLTSRRTDTQY
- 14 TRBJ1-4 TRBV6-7 ASSYSTGESNEKLF
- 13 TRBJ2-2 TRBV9 ASSPRGGNTGELF
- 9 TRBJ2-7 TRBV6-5 ASSYNYEQY
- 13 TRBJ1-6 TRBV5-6 ASSSAVFYNSPLH
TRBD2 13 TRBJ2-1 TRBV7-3 ASSLAGGNYNEQF
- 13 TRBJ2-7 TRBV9 ASSVKAETLYEQY
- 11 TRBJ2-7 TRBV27 ASSPNRDYEQY
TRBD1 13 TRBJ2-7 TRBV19 ASSTGQGPSYEQY
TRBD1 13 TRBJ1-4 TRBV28 ASSLTGTGGEKLF
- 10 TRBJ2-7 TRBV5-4 ASSVGLYEQY
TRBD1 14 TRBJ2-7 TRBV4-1 ASSQVGQGGFREQY
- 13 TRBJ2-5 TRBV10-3 AISEGEGYQETQY
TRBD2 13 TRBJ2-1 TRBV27 ASSSGTSGGNEQF
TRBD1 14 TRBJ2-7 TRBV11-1 ASSLDPGQGVYEQY
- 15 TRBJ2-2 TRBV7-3 ASSPNPTVANTGELF
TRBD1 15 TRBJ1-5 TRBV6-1 ASSATQTGGGNQPQH
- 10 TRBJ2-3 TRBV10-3 AIRAGGDTQY
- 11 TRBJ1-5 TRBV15 ATSRPGIGPQH
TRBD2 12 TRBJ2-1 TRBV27 ATQGGGLYNEQF
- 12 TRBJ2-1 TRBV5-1 ASSLASDYNEQF
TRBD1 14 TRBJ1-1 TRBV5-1 ASSPRDRGEDTEAF
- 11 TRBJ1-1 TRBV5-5 ASSFEGATEAF
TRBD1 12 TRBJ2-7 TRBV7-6 ASSQTGTGYEQY
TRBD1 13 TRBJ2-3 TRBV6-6 ASSYSGGYTDTQY
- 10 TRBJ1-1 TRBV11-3 ASSFGGTEAF
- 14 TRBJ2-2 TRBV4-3 ASSQVAGRGTGELF
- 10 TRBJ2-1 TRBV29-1 SVEPSYNEQF